The present T cell receptor (beta chain) was sequenced within a study of blood T cell repertoires in COVID-19. In germline, CDR1 is GTSNPN, CDR2 SVGIG (reference sequence). Trimming took 4 bases from V and 4 from J; bases not matched to a gene: 17. This CDR3 comprises 18 residues. Original processing notes: Amplification of reference gene primers was used by the study to estimate nucleated cell counts. The repertoire was sequenced with immunoSEQ multiplex PCR; TCRdb's copy has only in-frame clones and lacks some. V, J and clone size are those of that table, while D and trimming were read from the DNA. Of roughly 54,000 clones in the sample, about 84% were seen once. This clone was seen only once.

The rearrangement uses TRBV30 and TRBJ2-7, with 12 bases lining up with TRBD2. The receptor comes from a woman aged 60 to 75 with acute or convalescent COVID-19. Sample: peripheral blood. The CDR3: CAWTTAGLAGPPWYEQYF. For the CDR3, the DNA is TGTGCCTGGACGACGGCCGGACTAGCGGGACCCCCGTGGTACGAGCAGTACTTC.